The T cell receptor beta chain under discussion was sequenced for a study of CD8 T cells in ankylosing spondylitis. TCRdb recomputed calls from the 5' RACE reads with MiXCR, one row per CDR3 protein. The sample has about 320,000 distinct CDR3 sequences, 11% seen once; the top ten hold about 10%. The CDR3 consists of 16 residues. Deletions cut 1 base from V and 3 bases from J, with 13 bases between. Germline values: CDR1 SGHRS, CDR2 YFSETQ. The specimen sequenced was blood, either unsorted or a sorted T cell fraction (not recorded which). This chain connects TRBV5-1 to TRBJ2-2; D unclear. The clonotype comes from a female donor with ankylosing spondylitis or in good health (not recorded which). This chain's CDR3 is CASSLSPTRDTGELFF. The CDR3 DNA follows: TGCGCCAGCAGCTTGAGTCCTACTCGGGACACCGGGGAGCTGTTTTTT.